A selection of T cell receptor beta chains follows, all from one sample in a study of blood T cell repertoires in COVID-19. Using immunoSEQ multiplex PCR, the repertoire was profiled, and TCRdb retains in-frame clones only, with some absent. The table shows 100,000 to 150,000 clones, with 85% occurring only once. The source material was peripheral blood. These TCRs come from an elderly woman with acute or convalescent COVID-19. Each CDR3 is given with its conserved first and last residue. A D gene is named only where the DNA matches it firmly. A row's size may be missing; if present it is once, few, many or a size class.

J gene | V gene | clone size | D gene | CDR3 protein | CDR3 DNA
TRBJ1-1 | TRBV7-8 | - | - | CASSLVGGGGVNTEAFF | TGTGCCAGCAGCTTAGTCGGGGGCGGGGGAGTGAACACTGAAGCTTTCTTT
TRBJ2-2 | TRBV6-1 | - | TRBD2 | CASSEYSGGNTGELFF | TGTGCCAGCAGTGAATATAGCGGGGGGAACACCGGGGAGCTGTTTTTT
TRBJ2-1 | TRBV5-1 | - | - | CASSLVSGGSEQFF | TGCGCCAGCAGCTTGGTTTCGGGGGGCAGTGAGCAGTTCTTC
TRBJ1-1 | TRBV9 | few | - | CASSARDTEAFF | TGTGCCAGCAGCGCCCGCGACACTGAAGCTTTCTTT
TRBJ1-5 | TRBV7-6 | - | TRBD1 | CASSRGQAGDQPQHF | TGTGCCAGCAGCCGCGGACAGGCTGGGGATCAGCCCCAGCATTTT
TRBJ2-3 | TRBV9 | - | - | CASSVSSMDTQYF | TGTGCCAGCAGCGTTTCTAGTATGGATACGCAGTATTTT
TRBJ2-5 | TRBV5-6 | - | TRBD1 | CASSVIYRGIWETQYF | TGTGCCAGCAGCGTAATCTACAGGGGCATCTGGGAGACCCAGTACTTC
TRBJ1-5 | TRBV5-1 | - | - | CASSPLGGVSNQPQHF | TGCGCCAGCAGCCCCCTGGGGGGGGTTAGCAATCAGCCCCAGCATTTT
TRBJ1-6 | TRBV15 | - | TRBD1 | CATSRGGTGNSPLHF | TGTGCCACCAGCAGAGGTGGGACAGGGAATTCACCCCTCCACTTT
TRBJ1-1 | TRBV5-4 | - | - | CASSQEQGSTEAFF | TGTGCCAGCAGCCAAGAACAGGGTTCCACTGAAGCTTTCTTT
TRBJ2-3 | TRBV3-1/TRBV3-2 | - | TRBD2 | CASSPLDSRETTDTQYF | TGTGCCAGCAGCCCGCTCGATTCGCGGGAGACCACAGATACGCAGTATTTT
TRBJ1-5 | TRBV12-3/TRBV12-4 | - | TRBD1 | CASSLNPQGVRHF | TGTGCCAGCAGTTTAAACCCACAGGGGGTCCGGCATTTT
TRBJ1-1 | TRBV12-3/TRBV12-4 | - | - | CASSLGGNTEAFF | TGTGCCAGCAGTTTAGGAGGGAACACTGAAGCTTTCTTT
TRBJ1-3 | TRBV18 | - | - | CASSPQDGRGNTIYF | TGTGCCAGCTCACCCCAGGATGGTAGAGGAAACACCATATATTTT
TRBJ1-2 | TRBV27 | - | TRBD1 | CASSLNRGTYGYTF | TGTGCCAGCAGTCTTAACAGGGGAACCTATGGCTACACCTTC
TRBJ1-2 | TRBV5-4 | - | TRBD1 | CASSFGGQGDGYTF | TGTGCCAGCAGCTTCGGGGGACAGGGGGATGGCTACACCTTC
TRBJ2-1 | TRBV10-1 | - | TRBD1 | CASSPGQYNEQFF | TGCGCCAGCAGTCCGGGACAGTACAATGAGCAGTTCTTC
TRBJ2-1 | TRBV7-2 | - | TRBD1 | CASSLQGASYNEQFF | TGTGCCAGCAGCTTACAGGGGGCATCCTACAATGAGCAGTTCTTC
TRBJ1-1 | TRBV3-1/TRBV3-2 | few | - | CASRSLWTEAFF | TGTGCCAGCAGGTCTCTATGGACAGAGGCTTTCTTT
TRBJ2-2 | TRBV7-7 | - | - | CASSSSGRRAVF | TGTGCCAGCAGCTCCTCCGGAAGGCGGGCTGTTTTT
TRBJ1-1 | TRBV4-2 | once | - | CASSRTTGLDTEAFF | TGTGCCAGCAGCCGCACAACAGGGTTGGACACTGAAGCTTTCTTT
TRBJ2-6 | TRBV27 | once | - | CASSLWGVGANVLTF | TGTGCCAGCAGTTTATGGGGGGTAGGGGCCAACGTCCTGACTTTC
TRBJ1-3 | TRBV5-1 | few | - | CASSLASGNTIYF | TGCGCCAGCAGCTTGGCTTCGGGAAACACCATATATTTT
TRBJ1-1 | TRBV5-6 | - | - | CASSLRGYTEAFF | TGTGCCAGCAGCTTGAGGGGGTATACTGAAGCTTTCTTT
TRBJ1-1 | TRBV9 | - | TRBD1 | CASTVQGAPDTEAFF | TGTGCCAGCACGGTACAGGGGGCCCCGGACACTGAAGCTTTCTTT
TRBJ1-1 | TRBV27 | - | - | CASSSRNTEAFF | TGTGCCAGCAGTTCCCGGAACACTGAAGCTTTCTTT
TRBJ1-6 | TRBV6-5 | once | TRBD1 | CASSYTGEGSPLHF | TGTGCCAGCAGTTATACAGGGGAAGGTTCACCCCTCCACTTT
TRBJ1-2 | TRBV28 | - | TRBD1 | CASSMQGALFSGYTF | TGTGCCAGCAGTATGCAGGGGGCCCTTTTCTCTGGCTACACCTTC
TRBJ2-4 | TRBV6-2/TRBV6-3 | many | TRBD2 | CASSFLAGGNIQYF | TGTGCCAGCAGCTTCCTAGCGGGGGGTAACATTCAGTACTTC
TRBJ1-2 | TRBV5-1 | - | TRBD1 | CASSSDRGSYTF | TGCGCCAGCAGCTCCGACAGGGGCAGCTACACCTTC
TRBJ1-1 | TRBV29-1 | - | - | CSVEVVEAFF | TGCAGCGTTGAAGTCGTTGAAGCTTTCTTT
TRBJ2-1 | TRBV5-1 | - | - | CASSRGMAAYNEQFF | TGCGCCAGCAGCCGTGGTATGGCGGCCTACAATGAGCAGTTCTTC
TRBJ1-6 | TRBV9 | - | TRBD1 | CASSSTGPGGGSPLHF | TGTGCCAGCAGCTCCACTGGGCCAGGGGGCGGCTCACCCCTCCACTTT
TRBJ1-1 | TRBV10-3 | - | - | CASWRGGAEAFF | TGTGCCAGTTGGCGGGGGGGAGCTGAAGCTTTCTTT
TRBJ1-5 | TRBV10-3 | - | TRBD1 | CAISEALGTGNQPQHF | TGTGCCATCAGTGAAGCTTTAGGGACAGGCAATCAGCCCCAGCATTTT
TRBJ1-2 | TRBV28 | - | - | CASRGETYGYTF | TGTGCCAGCCGGGGTGAGACCTATGGCTACACCTTC
TRBJ1-6 | TRBV7-9 | once | - | CASSLGWGPNSYNSPLHF | TGTGCCAGCAGCTTAGGGTGGGGCCCGAACTCCTATAATTCACCCCTCCACTTT
TRBJ2-7 | TRBV5-1 | - | TRBD2 | CASSTGLANEQYF | TGCGCCAGCAGCACGGGACTAGCGAACGAGCAGTACTTC
TRBJ1-1 | TRBV7-8 | - | - | CASSRGTPGGAFF | TGTGCCAGCAGCCGAGGGACCCCCGGAGGGGCTTTCTTT
TRBJ1-1 | TRBV28 | - | TRBD1 | CASIGAQGAGTEAFF | TGTGCCAGCATCGGTGCGCAGGGGGCAGGTACTGAAGCTTTCTTT
TRBJ1-1 | TRBV9 | - | - | CASSPTGSNTEAFF | TGTGCCAGCAGCCCCACAGGGTCGAACACTGAAGCTTTCTTT
TRBJ2-5 | TRBV5-1 | - | - | CATKPPDGETQYF | TGCGCCACCAAACCCCCAGATGGAGAGACCCAGTACTTC
TRBJ2-4 | TRBV28 | - | - | CASSVLALAKNIQYF | TGTGCCAGCAGTGTACTAGCACTAGCCAAAAACATTCAGTACTTC
TRBJ2-3 | TRBV5-1 | - | - | CACQQGQGSDTQYF | TGCGCCTGCCAGCAGGGGCAGGGGTCAGATACGCAGTATTTT
TRBJ2-3 | TRBV11-3 | - | - | CASSPKGGLDTQYF | TGTGCCAGCAGCCCGAAGGGGGGGCTAGATACGCAGTATTTT